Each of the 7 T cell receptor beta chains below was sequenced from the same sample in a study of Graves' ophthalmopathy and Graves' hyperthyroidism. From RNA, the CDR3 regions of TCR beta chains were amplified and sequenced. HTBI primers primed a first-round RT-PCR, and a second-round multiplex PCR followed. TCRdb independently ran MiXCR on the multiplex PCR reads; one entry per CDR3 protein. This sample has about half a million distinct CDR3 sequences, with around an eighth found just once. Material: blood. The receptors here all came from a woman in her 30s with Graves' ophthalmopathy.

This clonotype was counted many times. The CDR3 DNA reads TGTGCCAGCAGTTTATATGGGACTTGGGAGCTGTTTTTT. It specifies CASSLYGTWELFF. The chain uses TRBV28 and TRBJ2-2; weak D call: TRBD2 (6 bases). Germline-derived CDR1 and CDR2 are MDHEN and SYDVKM. CDR3 length: 13 amino acids. V was shortened by 1 base and J by 9 bases, with 9 bases between the two germline ends.

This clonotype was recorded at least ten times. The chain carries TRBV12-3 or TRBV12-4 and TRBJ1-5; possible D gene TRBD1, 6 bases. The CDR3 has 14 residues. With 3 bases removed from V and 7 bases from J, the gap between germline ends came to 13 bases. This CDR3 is CASSFGQNSQPQHF. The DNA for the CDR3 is TGTGCCAGCAGTTTCGGACAGAATAGCCAGCCCCAGCATTTT.

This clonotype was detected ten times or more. As DNA, the CDR3 is TGTGCCAGTAGTATCGCACAGGGATCTTCTGAAGCTTTCTTT. Its protein is CASSIAQGSSEAFF. The J gene is TRBJ1-1, the V gene TRBV19; D possibly corresponds to TRBD1 (6 bases). The ends were cut back, 3 bases at V and 6 bases at J, with 14 bases in the middle. Per germline, CDR1 LNHDA and CDR2 SQIVND (reference sequence). This CDR3 contains 14 residues.

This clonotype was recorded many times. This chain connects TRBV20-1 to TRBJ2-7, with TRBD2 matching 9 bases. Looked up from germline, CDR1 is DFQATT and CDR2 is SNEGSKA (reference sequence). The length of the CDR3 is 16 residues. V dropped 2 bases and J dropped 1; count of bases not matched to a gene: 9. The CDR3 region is CSARQAGGIGSYEQYF. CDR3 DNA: TGCAGTGCTAGACAAGCGGGAGGTATCGGGTCCTACGAGCAGTACTTC.

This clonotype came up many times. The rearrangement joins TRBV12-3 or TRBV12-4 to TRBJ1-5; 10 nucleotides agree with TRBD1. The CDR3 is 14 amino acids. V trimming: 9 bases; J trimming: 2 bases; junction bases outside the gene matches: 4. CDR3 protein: CASRQGAGNQPQHF. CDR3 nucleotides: TGTGCCAGTCGACAGGGGGCGGGCAATCAGCCCCAGCATTTT.

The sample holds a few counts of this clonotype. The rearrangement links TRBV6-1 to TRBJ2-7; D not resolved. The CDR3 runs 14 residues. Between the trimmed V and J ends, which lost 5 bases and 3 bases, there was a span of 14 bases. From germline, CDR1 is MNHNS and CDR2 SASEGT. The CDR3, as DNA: TGTGCCAGCAGTCGTCTGGATTCCAACTACGAGCAGTACTTC. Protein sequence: CASSRLDSNYEQYF.

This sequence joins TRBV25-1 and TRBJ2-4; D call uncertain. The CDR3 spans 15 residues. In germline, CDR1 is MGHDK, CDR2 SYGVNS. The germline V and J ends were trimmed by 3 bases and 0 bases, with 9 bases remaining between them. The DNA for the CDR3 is TGTGCCAGCAGTGATGGGCTTATAGCCAAAAACATTCAGTACTTC. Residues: CASSDGLIAKNIQYF.